Below, 22 T cell receptor beta chains from the same sample are listed, as sequenced in a study of a mutant IDH1 vaccine in newly diagnosed glioma (dated by TCRdb to the early 2020s). These TCRs' antigens remain unknown. This specimen's time point label, interpreted: week 11, during vaccination. Every vaccine dose consisted of 300 ug of a 20-mer mutant IDH1 peptide in Montanide, administered subcutaneously together with topical imiquimod. The library relied on the immunoSEQ multiplex PCR assay. TCRdb re-hosts the immuneACCESS table, in-frame sequences only. Its copies lack some clones; in the studies checked, an unresolved V gene accounts for under half of them, and the cause for the rest is not known. In all, the sample holds tens of thousands of clones, and about 81% of those were seen once. The biggest ten clones account for about 9% of the sample. The starting material was PBMCs, obtained from a glioma patient whose treatment included an IDH1 peptide vaccine. These receptors were taken from a woman in her forties or fifties with glioma.

The CDR3 region is CASRETGGEFYGYTF. CDR3 DNA: TGTGCCAGCAGAGAAACAGGGGGCGAGTTCTATGGCTACACCTTC. The rearrangement uses TRBV6-1 and TRBJ1-2; 9 nucleotides align to TRBD1. V shed 6 bases, J shed 4 bases, and the junction held 9 bases outside the gene matches. The germline CDR1 and CDR2 sequences are MNHNS and SASEGT. The CDR3 covers 15 residues.

This clone was observed once. The chain links TRBV5-1 to TRBJ1-2; D is ambiguous. The germline V gene has CDR1 SGHRS and CDR2 YFSETQ. The CDR3 is made up of 15 amino acids. V was clipped by 0 bases and J by 1 base, with 10 bases between them. CDR3 region: CASSLEGPLNYGYTF. The CDR3 DNA sequence: TGCGCCAGCAGCTTGGAGGGCCCCCTTAACTATGGCTACACCTTC.

The chain combines TRBV30 with TRBJ2-7; no reliable D call. Germline values: CDR1 GTSNPN, CDR2 SVGIG (reference sequence). The CDR3 consists of 15 residues. The V end lost 0 bases, the J end lost 0 bases, and 12 bases lay between the germline ends. CDR3 sequence reads: CAWSVPGTSSYEQYF. CDR3 DNA: TGTGCCTGGAGTGTACCCGGAACAAGCTCCTACGAGCAGTACTTC. Combining the CDR3 with reference TRBV30 and TRBJ2-7 gives the whole variable domain SQTIHQWPATLVQPVGSPLSLECTVEGTSNPNLYWYRQAAGRGLQLLFYSVGIGQISSEVPQNLSASRPQDRQFILSSKKLLLSDSGFYLCAWSVPGTSSYEQYFGPGTRLTVT.

The chain has TRBV7-8 and TRBJ1-5, with 10 bases identical to TRBD1. The CDR3 contains 17 residues. The J segment lost 2 bases and the V segment lost 4 bases, leaving 8 bases of the junction unmatched. The V gene's germline CDR1 is SGHVS and CDR2 FQNEAQ. The CDR3 DNA sequence: TGTGCCAGCAGCTACTCGGGACAGGGGATCGGCAATCAGCCCCAGCATTTT. The encoded protein is CASSYSGQGIGNQPQHF.

This chain joins TRBV9 and TRBJ1-2; the D gene is possibly TRBD1 (5 bases). The CDR3 has 13 amino acids. Germline assignment: CDR1 SGDLS and CDR2 YYNGEE. V lost 0 bases and J lost 4, with 7 bases in between. CDR3 nucleotides: TGTGCCAGCAGCGTAGACGGGGGCTATGGCTACACCTTC. This codes for CASSVDGGYGYTF.

This clone is medium-sized. V usage is TRBV10-2 and J usage is TRBJ1-6, with D unclear. The CDR3 length is 12 residues. V dropped 3 bases and J dropped 11 bases, with 8 bases sitting between them. The germline V gene has CDR1 WSHSY and CDR2 SAAADI. CDR3 nucleotide sequence: TGCGCCAGCAGTGATTCGGAAGCACCCCTCCACTTT. Its protein product is CASSDSEAPLHF.

The chain couples TRBV6-5 to TRBJ1-1, with TRBD1 identical over 9 bases. This CDR3 spans 15 amino acids. After removal of 5 bases from V and 2 bases from J, the junction contained 6 bases not matched to a gene. The germline gives CDR1 MNHEY, CDR2 SVGAGI. The CDR3 loop is CASSGDRVRNTEAFF. CDR3 nucleotide sequence: TGTGCCAGCAGTGGGGACAGGGTGAGAAACACTGAAGCTTTCTTT.

The sample holds a few counts of this clone. The rearrangement links TRBV18 to TRBJ2-2; D is uncertain. The CDR3 has 15 amino acids. V was cut by 6 bases and J by 4 bases, with 15 bases left in between. Germline V CDR1 and CDR2: KGHSH, LQKENI. This CDR3 is CASSAGRAATGELFF. In DNA, the CDR3 is TGTGCCAGCTCCGCCGGAAGGGCCGCCACCGGGGAGCTGTTTTTT.

This chain joins TRBV5-1 and TRBJ1-6; D unclear. The ends were cut back, 0 bases at V and 8 bases at J, with 9 bases in the middle. Per germline, CDR1 SGHRS and CDR2 YFSETQ. The CDR3 sequence is 14 residues long. The CDR3 loop reads CASSLVSRDSPLHF. CDR3 nucleotides: TGCGCCAGCAGCTTGGTCTCTCGGGATTCACCCCTCCACTTT.

The genes are TRBV18 and TRBJ2-7, with 7 nucleotides matching TRBD1. The CDR3 runs 13 residues. CDR1 and CDR2 from the germline V gene are KGHSH and LQKENI. V lost 6 bases and J lost 7; bases outside the gene matches: 9. The CDR3, as DNA: TGTGCCAGCTCCCCCGGGACAGAAGGGGAGCAGTACTTC. Translation: CASSPGTEGEQYF. The full variable domain, rest sourced from reference TRBV18 and TRBJ2-7, is NAGVMQNPRHLVRRRGQEARLRCSPMKGHSHVYWYRQLPEEGLKFMVYLQKENIIDESGMPKERFSAEFPKEGPSILRIQQVVRGDSAAYFCASSPGTEGEQYFGPGTRLTVT.

V usage is TRBV18 and J usage is TRBJ2-7; D not resolved. The V end lost 3 bases, the J end lost 0 bases, and 6 bases lay between the germline ends. This CDR3 is built from 13 residues. The germline gives CDR1 KGHSH, CDR2 LQKENI. This chain's CDR3 is CASSPPNSYEQYF. The DNA of the CDR3 is TGTGCCAGCTCACCGCCCAACTCCTACGAGCAGTACTTC.

The rearrangement links TRBV29-1 to TRBJ2-5; perhaps TRBD1 as D (5 bases). Trimming removed 6 bases at V and 4 bases at J, with 18 bases between. The CDR3 is made up of 14 amino acids. CDR1 and CDR2 (germline): SQVTM, ANQGSEA. Here the CDR3 reads CSVGWGRATETQYF. As DNA, the CDR3 is TGCAGCGTGGGGTGGGGCAGGGCAACAGAGACCCAGTACTTC. Full variable domain (remainder filled in from reference TRBV29-1 and TRBJ2-5): SAVISQKPSRDICQRGTSLTIQCQVDSQVTMMFWYRQQPGQSLTLIATANQGSEATYESGFVIDKFPISRPNLTFSTLTVSNMSPEDSSIYLCSVGWGRATETQYFGPGTRLLVL.

The CDR3 spells CASSVRPGQGNTEAFF. DNA for the CDR3: TGTGCCAGCAGCGTAAGACCTGGACAGGGGAACACTGAAGCTTTCTTT. V is TRBV9 and J is TRBJ1-1; 8 nucleotides match TRBD1. Germline CDR1 is SGDLS and CDR2 is YYNGEE. J was trimmed by 1 base and V by 1 base; bases with no gene match: 6. The CDR3 runs 16 residues.

This clone showed up just once. CDR3 sequence reads: CASSGRLNQPQHF. The CDR3 coding sequence is TGTGCCAGCTCAGGACGGCTCAATCAGCCCCAGCATTTT. This sequence joins TRBV6-1 and TRBJ1-5; no definite D call. V dropped 8 bases and J dropped 3 bases, with 11 bases sitting between them. CDR1 and CDR2 from the germline V gene are MNHNS and SASEGT. The CDR3 sequence is 13 residues long.

The rearrangement uses TRBV4-2 and TRBJ2-7; no definite D call. The CDR3 sequence is 15 residues long. V was clipped by 0 bases and J by 5 bases, with 14 bases between them. The germline V gene encodes CDR1 LGHNA and CDR2 YNFKEQ. In DNA, the CDR3 is TGTGCCAGCAGCCAAGATCCAACCCCCCTGGACGAGCAGTACTTC. Amino acid sequence: CASSQDPTPLDEQYF.

This clone was detected only once. The V and J genes are TRBV4-2 and TRBJ1-5; no clear D. This CDR3 has 15 amino acids. CDR1 and CDR2 (germline): LGHNA, YNFKEQ. Trimming removed 0 bases at V and 0 bases at J, with 6 bases between. CDR3: CASSQDTSSNQPQHF. CDR3 bases: TGTGCCAGCAGCCAAGATACGTCTAGCAATCAGCCCCAGCATTTT.

This chain uses TRBV6-6 with TRBJ2-2, with 9 bases identical to TRBD2. The germline V gene encodes CDR1 MNHNY and CDR2 SVGAGI (reference sequence). V was clipped by 2 bases and J by 7 bases; unmatched bases: 8. The CDR3 runs to 16 residues. This CDR3 is CASSYPAGGSIGELFF. The CDR3 DNA is TGTGCCAGCAGTTACCCCGCGGGAGGGAGTATCGGGGAGCTGTTTTTT.

The CDR3 DNA reads as TGCGCCAGCAGCCACGCAACTAGCGGGGGGACCTACGAGCAGTACTTC. Residues: CASSHATSGGTYEQYF. The chain uses TRBV4-1 and TRBJ2-7; 12 positions agree with TRBD2. Germline lookup yields CDR1 MGHRA and CDR2 YSYEKL. Trimming cost V 3 bases and J 2 bases; bases outside gene matches: 5. CDR3 length: 16 amino acids.

V and J are TRBV19 and TRBJ1-1; D is perhaps TRBD1 (5 bases). With 3 bases removed from V and 1 base from J, the gap between germline ends came to 12 bases. The CDR3 has 15 amino acids. CDR1 LNHDA and CDR2 SQIVND come from the germline V gene (reference sequence). Here the CDR3 reads CASSIRWGRNTEAFF. The DNA of the CDR3 is TGTGCCAGTAGTATTAGGTGGGGGAGGAACACTGAAGCTTTCTTT.

This chain connects TRBV6-1 to TRBJ1-4; maybe TRBD1 (6 bases). The CDR3 has 15 residues. Germline V gives CDR1 MNHNS, CDR2 SASEGT. The V end was cut by 7 bases, the J end by 6 bases, with 18 bases between. This CDR3 reads CASKLGPGVYEKLFF. The CDR3 coding sequence is TGTGCCAGCAAATTGGGGCCAGGGGTGTATGAAAAACTGTTTTTT.

The CDR3 region has the DNA TGTGCCAGCAGACCCACAAGACTAGCGGGGAACACCGGGGAGCTGTTTTTT. Amino acid sequence: CASRPTRLAGNTGELFF. The rearrangement links TRBV2 to TRBJ2-2; 10 bases fit TRBD2. Germline lookup yields CDR1 SNHLY and CDR2 FYNNEI. V shed 6 bases and J 1 base; nucleotides not matched to a gene: 8. The CDR3 totals 17 residues.

The chain is built from TRBV4-1 and TRBJ2-2; maybe TRBD2 (5 bases). The germline V gene encodes CDR1 MGHRA and CDR2 YSYEKL. The V and J ends lost 0 bases and 5 bases respectively, with 13 bases between them. The CDR3 spans 16 residues. This CDR3 reads CASSQDRGRRTGELFF. In DNA, the CDR3 is TGCGCCAGCAGCCAAGATCGGGGTAGGAGGACCGGGGAGCTGTTTTTT.